This T cell receptor beta chain was sequenced for a study of tumor-infiltrating lymphocytes in primary liver carcinoma listed by TCRdb under 2017. About the investigation overall: Between late 2015 and March 2016, about five patients in China with histopathologically diagnosed primary liver carcinoma had their tumors surgically resected. Of the five patients (three men and two women, aged 30 to 69 years), four had hepatocellular carcinoma and one had combined HCC and intrahepatic cholangiocarcinoma. The five patients had tumors of stage T1-T3 N0M0, with maximum diameters ranging from 4.2 to 10 cm. Roughly 3.65 to 7.13 million productive TCRbeta reads were obtained per sample, and no significant difference in read depth was found between tissue types. For each liver tumor, the study sampled five regions along with adjacent normal tissue and blood, and applied TCRbeta repertoire sequencing, expression microarrays and whole-exome sequencing. A total of 35 specimens from 5 patients went through TCRbeta repertoire sequencing, namely 25 tumor regions, 5 adjacent noncancerous liver tissues and 5 peripheral blood samples. High reproducibility was observed for the technical replicate repertoires, with mean shared-clone rates approximately 0.92 and correlation coefficients above 0.95.

Worth noting for this clonotype: This receptor's antigen is unknown. A read error may be the cause here, since a much bigger clone is one base away. Here the CDR3 omits its conserved ending phenylalanine or tryptophan, so a read error is the likely source.

Broad study findings and their caveats: Pairs of tumor regions showed greater repertoire overlap (mean about 35%) than tumor-adjacent pairs (roughly 17%) or tumor-blood pairs (approximately 15%), which is consistent with antigen-driven expansion. Because only the TCR beta chain was sequenced and unpaired alpha chains were not captured, true repertoire diversity is likely underestimated. Comparison of CD4+ and CD8+ T cell repertoires was precluded by the use of bulk unsorted samples. The study included only five patients, and the authors note findings should be validated in a larger study. The top 250 clones made up a significantly larger repertoire fraction in tumors than in blood (p = 0.039).

RNA from unsorted whole blood was extracted with TRIzol reagent, and germline DNA was obtained with the DNeasy Blood & Tissue kit. Chronic HBV infection was present in the patients, and the patients were treatment-naive at sampling. About 4 milliliters of peripheral blood were collected into K2EDTA tubes before surgery. The CDR3 has 12 amino acids, counting both end residues. Only the CDR3 DNA stays, 36 bases, in frame from base 1. At the junction V is shortened by 10 bases and J by 2 bases, with 12 bases in between. CDR1 and CDR2 were assigned from the germline V gene as MNHEY and SVGEGT. Using a constant-region primer and ProtoScript II reverse transcriptase, TCRbeta-specific cDNA was reverse-transcribed from 500 to 650 ng total RNA. Three nested multiplex PCR rounds, following a slightly modified ARM-PCR procedure, were used to build the TCRbeta libraries. Each of the first two PCR rounds ran for about 10 cycles using multiplex TRBV1-TRBV30 forward primers together with a Cbeta reverse primer. A final 25-cycle PCR with Deep VentR polymerase added sample barcodes and Illumina adapters. Amplicons of 200-500 bp were gel-purified with a QIAquick gel extraction kit before sequencing. The TCRbeta amplicons were sequenced with 250-bp paired-end reads on an Illumina HiSeq 2500. In the paper's pipeline: Quality trimming of reads was performed with Trimmomatic v0.33, and paired reads were merged with FLASH v1.2.11 so that full CDR3 sequences could be recovered. MiGEC v1.2.1b assigned V, D and J germline segments to the rearranged TCRbeta sequences. Clonotype statistics and Shannon-Wiener diversity indices were calculated with VDJtools v1.0.0. To cut down on sampling bias, every analysis after diversity analysis relied on just the 250 most abundant clonotypes from each sample. The public reads were reprocessed in TCRdb via fastp at Q25 and MiXCR, keeping in-frame beta chains. Here each entry gathers all rows of one CDR3 protein and keeps the most common genes and DNA. TCRdb's processing, not the authors' own work, is the source of the V and J calls. This sample holds about 310,000 distinct CDR3 sequences; around three fifths were observed only once. Of the sample, about 18% is held by the ten largest clones.

This receptor was identified in a woman in her thirties with primary liver carcinoma and hepatitis B virus infection. The source material was peripheral blood. The sequence joins TRBV6-2 or TRBV6-3 to TRBJ2-7; a weak D assignment points to TRBD1 (6 bases agree). The nucleotide sequence is TGTGCCACCGTGGACAGACCCTACGAGCAGTACTTA. This gives the protein CATVDRPYEQYL.